This TCR beta chain stems from a study of cytomegalovirus exposure and HLA in healthy donors. Study as a whole: From 150 million to 200 million T cells, an earlier analysis saw some 120 million unique TCR beta sequences. Among the roughly 400 donors who were genotyped, about 80% fell in the genetic ancestry cluster that is associated with self-reported Caucasian donors.

The PCR was carried out with 60 Vbeta primers and 13 Jbeta primers. Libraries were prepared by immunoSEQ multiplex PCR; TCRdb keeps only in-frame clonotypes and omits some of them. This sample has roughly 170,000 clones, with under 90% found just once. General observations from the study: As a later analysis revealed, most CMV-associated TCR beta chains appeared HLA-restricted.

Trimming left V 1 base short and J 9 bases short, with 13 bases between. Germline lookup yields CDR1 SGHNT and CDR2 YENEEA. The CDR3 runs to 15 residues. With respect to this clone: Its antigen is unidentified.

The source of this sequence is a man aged 25 to 40 in good health and CMV-seropositive. The J gene is TRBJ1-6, the V gene TRBV11-3; D perhaps matches TRBD1 (5 bases). Sequencing used PBMCs. CDR3 nucleotide sequence: TGTGCCAGCAGCTTAGTATCCAGGGAATCTTCACCCCTCCACTTT. Its translation: CASSLVSRESSPLHF. Supplemented by reference TRBV11-3 and TRBJ1-6, the full variable domain reads EAGVVQSPRYKIIEKKQPVAFWCNPISGHNTLYWYLQNLGQGPELLIRYENEEAVDDSQLPKDRFSAERLKGVDSTLKIQPAELGDSAVYLCASSLVSRESSPLHFGNGTRLTVT.